These T cell receptor beta chains were read from a single sample in a study of blood T cells in healthy people across ages. TCRdb analysed the 5' RACE reads with MiXCR anew, one entry per CDR3 protein. The sample consists of 800,000 to 950,000 distinct CDR3 sequences, roughly 48% of them appearing once. Sequencing was performed on blood. These receptors came from a man aged 25 to 45 in good health. Each CDR3 is given with its conserved first and last residue. Only some rows state a clone size, as once, few, many or a class for expanded clones.

J | V | size | CDR3
TRBJ2-5 | TRBV5-1 | few | CASRGNQETQYF
TRBJ1-2 | TRBV3-1 | few | CASSQERGIWNYGYTF
TRBJ2-3 | TRBV24-1 | NA | CATSDSGGRGGTDTQYF
NA | TRBV7-2 | few | CASSYTTGHYYEQYF
TRBJ2-6 | TRBV11-2 | few | CASSLLSDSGANVLTF
TRBJ2-4 | TRBV20-1 | NA | CGAGGDRGRNIQYF
TRBJ1-6 | TRBV7-9 | NA | CASSFWLTGAHNSPLHF
NA | TRBV20-1 | NA | CSATDRGLETQYF
TRBJ2-7 | TRBV12-3/TRBV12-4 | NA | CASSFGNTYEQYF
TRBJ1-4 | TRBV3-1 | NA | CASSLQRGLGTNEKLFF
TRBJ2-3 | TRBV5-1 | NA | CASRVGDTQYF
TRBJ2-5 | TRBV7-2 | NA | CASSLEGALIQETQYF
TRBJ1-5 | TRBV3-1 | NA | CASSNRVFNQPQHF
TRBJ2-1 | TRBV20-1 | many | CSASGRGDNEQFF
TRBJ2-5 | TRBV6-2/TRBV6-3 | NA | CASRKTSGGAKETQYF
TRBJ2-3 | TRBV7-2 | NA | CASSSMGPAVDTQYF
TRBJ2-1 | TRBV29-1 | few | CSVEGLAADNEQFF
TRBJ2-1 | TRBV5-1 | NA | CASGASGAIYNEQFF
TRBJ2-5 | TRBV29-1 | NA | CSVEVQGGGPGETQYF
TRBJ2-1 | TRBV12-3/TRBV12-4 | many | CASSSSGGAREQFF
TRBJ2-2 | TRBV11-2 | NA | CASSLGTGRGTGELFF
TRBJ2-3 | TRBV6-5 | NA | CASSDWQGGDTQYF
TRBJ1-4 | TRBV4-1 | few | CASSQVTEKLFF
TRBJ1-1 | TRBV9 | once | CASSEGQGARTEAFF
TRBJ2-7 | TRBV12-3/TRBV12-4 | NA | CASSLDPDRDEQYF
TRBJ1-6 | TRBV6-1 | NA | CASRHLKGNSPLHF
TRBJ2-3 | TRBV5-4 | once | CASSLSLAATDTQYF
TRBJ2-5 | TRBV5-1 | NA | CASSSLPVTRSFETHYF
TRBJ2-5 | TRBV20-1 | NA | CSARDLGLAGVGQETQYF
TRBJ1-4 | TRBV6-6 | NA | CASRTGWGANEKLFF
TRBJ1-5 | TRBV12-3/TRBV12-4 | NA | CASSPDSPGQPQHF
TRBJ2-1 | TRBV20-1 | NA | CSFPMGGGQIEQFF
TRBJ2-7 | TRBV20-1 | NA | CSAEDRNYEQYF
TRBJ2-1 | TRBV27 | NA | CASSLYAGMNNEQFF
TRBJ2-3 | TRBV15 | NA | CATSRDPGDTQYF
TRBJ1-1 | TRBV25-1 | NA | CASSIGSNTEAFF
TRBJ2-6 | TRBV20-1 | NA | CSAVGANVLTF
TRBJ2-7 | TRBV28 | many | CASSSAAVKGLYEQYF
TRBJ1-5 | TRBV6-1 | few | CASSERQGRFQPQHF
TRBJ2-3 | TRBV9 | once | CASSVVSKAHTDTQYF
TRBJ2-1 | TRBV2 | NA | CASSDQGYNEQFF
TRBJ1-1 | TRBV3-1 | NA | CASSQDSLGRRTEAFF
TRBJ2-1 | TRBV21-1 | NA | CASSNQRDGVFYEQFF
TRBJ1-5 | TRBV28 | NA | CATKLGTLNQPQHF
TRBJ2-2 | TRBV4-3 | NA | CASSRGTGRNTGELFF
TRBJ2-1 | TRBV6-6 | NA | CASSPTENNEQFF
TRBJ1-2 | TRBV28 | NA | CASSLYDNYGYTF
TRBJ1-2 | TRBV28 | few | CASSPPGSNGYTF